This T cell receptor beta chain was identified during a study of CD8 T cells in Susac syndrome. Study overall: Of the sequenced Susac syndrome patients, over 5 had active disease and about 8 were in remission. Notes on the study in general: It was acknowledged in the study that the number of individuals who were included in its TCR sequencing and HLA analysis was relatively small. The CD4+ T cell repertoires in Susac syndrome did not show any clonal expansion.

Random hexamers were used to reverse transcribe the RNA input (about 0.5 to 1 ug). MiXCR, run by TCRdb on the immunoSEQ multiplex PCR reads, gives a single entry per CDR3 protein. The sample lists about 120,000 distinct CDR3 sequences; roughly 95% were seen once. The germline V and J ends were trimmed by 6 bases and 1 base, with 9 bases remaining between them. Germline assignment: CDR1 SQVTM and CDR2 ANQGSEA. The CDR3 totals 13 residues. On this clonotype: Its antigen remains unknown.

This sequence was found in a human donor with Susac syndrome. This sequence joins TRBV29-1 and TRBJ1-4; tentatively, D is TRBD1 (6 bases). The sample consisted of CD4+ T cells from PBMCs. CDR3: CSVIQGTNEKLFF. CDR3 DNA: TGCAGCGTGATACAGGGAACTAATGAAAAACTGTTTTTT. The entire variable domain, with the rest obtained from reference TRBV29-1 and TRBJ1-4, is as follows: SAVISQKPSRDICQRGTSLTIQCQVDSQVTMMFWYRQQPGQSLTLIATANQGSEATYESGFVIDKFPISRPNLTFSTLTVSNMSPEDSSIYLCSVIQGTNEKLFFGSGTQLSVL.